This T cell receptor (beta chain) was documented in a study of OX40 agonist ivuxolimab in advanced cancers. Overall study findings and caveats: In the 0.1 to 3.0 mg/kg range, CD4+ and CD8+ blood T cells had expanded clonally by week 6.

Generated by immunoSEQ multiplex PCR, the TCRdb table keeps only in-frame clones and is missing some. The repertoire holds around 48,000 clones, roughly 84% seen once, with more than 8.5% in the top ten. The V gene's germline CDR1 is LNHDA and CDR2 SQIVND (reference sequence). The CDR3 sequence is 15 residues long. V gave up 4 bases and J gave up 6 bases; unmatched junction bases: 6. Regarding this clone: What it binds is not known.

Patients with a history of autoimmune disease or on systemic immunosuppression were excluded. The chain employs TRBV19 and TRBJ2-7, with 13 positions matching TRBD2. This sample comprised CD4+ or CD8+ T cells sorted from blood, obtained in a trial of the OX40 agonist ivuxolimab. This TCR was recovered from an adult with an advanced solid tumor such as melanoma, head and neck, liver or kidney cancer. The CDR3 DNA sequence: TGTGCCAGTAGTACACGACTAGCGGGAGGAGGCGAGCAGTACTTC. Translating gives CASSTRLAGGGEQYF.